These 8 T cell receptor beta chains were sequenced from one sample in a study of blood T cell repertoires in COVID-19. Produced via immunoSEQ multiplex PCR; TCRdb's table is partial and in-frame only. The sample holds 85,000 to 120,000 clones; around 90% are singletons and the top ten take roughly 5.2%. Input material: peripheral blood. These receptors originate from a woman in her 50s with COVID-19, enrolled during active disease.

The chain couples TRBV9 to TRBJ2-7; TRBD2 matches at 13 bases. Germline assignment: CDR1 SGDLS and CDR2 YYNGEE. This CDR3 contains 15 residues. V lost 4 bases and J lost 7; bases outside the gene matches: 8. CDR3 loop: CASSLTSGGANEQYF. The CDR3 nucleotides are TGTGCCAGCAGCCTTACTAGCGGGGGGGCCAATGAGCAGTACTTC.

This sequence joins TRBV4-2 and TRBJ2-7, with 9 nucleotides matching TRBD2. Germline V gene data show CDR1 as LGHNA and CDR2 as YNFKEQ. The CDR3 extends over 16 amino acids. The V gene end was trimmed by 0 bases and the J gene end by 4 bases; junction bases not matched to a gene: 7. CDR3 bases: TGTGCCAGCAGCCAAGACCCTAGCGGGATCCGGTACGAGCAGTACTTC. Translation: CASSQDPSGIRYEQYF.

The CDR3, as DNA: TGTGCCAGCAGGAAGACAGCTACAGATACGCAGTATTTT. Translation gives CASRKTATDTQYF. V usage is TRBV7-3 and J usage is TRBJ2-3; a possible D gene is TRBD1 (5 bases). Germline V gene sequence: CDR1 SGHTA, CDR2 FQGTGA. The CDR3 runs 13 residues. V was shortened by 6 bases and J by 3 bases, with 10 bases between the two germline ends.

The chain employs TRBV5-1 and TRBJ2-7; 10 nucleotides agree with TRBD1. Trimming cost V 0 bases and J 2 bases; bases outside gene matches: 5. Per germline, CDR1 SGHRS and CDR2 YFSETQ. This CDR3 region has 16 residues. CDR3 in DNA: TGCGCCAGCAGCTTGGCCGGGACAGGGGTCCCCTACGAGCAGTACTTC. As protein: CASSLAGTGVPYEQYF.

The chain couples TRBV9 to TRBJ1-3, with TRBD1 as a possible D gene (5 bases). Looked up from germline, CDR1 is SGDLS and CDR2 is YYNGEE. Trimming removed 1 base at V and 0 bases at J, with 14 bases between. The CDR3 is 17 residues long. CDR3 bases: TGTGCCAGCAGCGTACAGGCAGGGTTCATCTCTGGAAACACCATATATTTT. Translated, it gives CASSVQAGFISGNTIYF.

The gene calls are TRBV29-1 and TRBJ2-3; 8 bases are a match to TRBD2. Germline V gives CDR1 SQVTM, CDR2 ANQGSEA. After removal of 4 bases from V and 11 bases from J, the junction contained 11 bases not matched to a gene. The CDR3 runs 13 residues. This chain's CDR3 is CSVVHPTGLEQYF. The CDR3 nucleotides read TGCAGCGTTGTCCACCCAACGGGACTAGAGCAGTATTTT.

V and J are TRBV6-2 or TRBV6-3 and TRBJ1-2; no clear D. The CDR3 extends over 15 amino acids. Trimming stripped 2 bases from V and 2 bases from J, with 12 bases between. CDR1 and CDR2 from the germline V gene are MNHEY and SVGEGT. The DNA for the CDR3 is TGTGCCAGCAGTTACCTGGGAGGGCTGAACTATGGCTACACCTTC. This encodes CASSYLGGLNYGYTF.

This sequence joins TRBV20-1 and TRBJ2-5, with D possibly matching TRBD2 (5 bases). This CDR3 contains 11 residues. Germline V gene lookup returns CDR1 DFQATT and CDR2 SNEGSKA (reference sequence). The V and J ends lost 5 bases and 4 bases respectively, with 8 bases between them. The CDR3 DNA reads TGCAGTGCTCTCGGGGTAGAGACCCAGTACTTC. Amino acids: CSALGVETQYF.